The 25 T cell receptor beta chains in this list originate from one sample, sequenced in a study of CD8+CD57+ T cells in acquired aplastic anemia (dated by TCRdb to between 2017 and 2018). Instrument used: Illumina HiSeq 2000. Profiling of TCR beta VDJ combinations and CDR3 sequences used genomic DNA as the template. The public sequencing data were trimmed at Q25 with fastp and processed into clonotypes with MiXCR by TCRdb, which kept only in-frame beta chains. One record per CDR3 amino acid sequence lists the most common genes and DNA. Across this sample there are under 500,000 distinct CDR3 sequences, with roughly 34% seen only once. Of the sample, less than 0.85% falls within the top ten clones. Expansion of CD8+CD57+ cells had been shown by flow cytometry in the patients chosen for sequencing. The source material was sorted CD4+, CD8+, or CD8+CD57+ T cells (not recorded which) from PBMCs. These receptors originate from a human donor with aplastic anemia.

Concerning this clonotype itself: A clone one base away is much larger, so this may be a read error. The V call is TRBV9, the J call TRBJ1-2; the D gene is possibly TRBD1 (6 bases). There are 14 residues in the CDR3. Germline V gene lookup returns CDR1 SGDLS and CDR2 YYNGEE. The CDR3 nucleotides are TGTGCCGGCAGCGCATCAGGGGTTACCTATGGCTACACCTTC. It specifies CAGSASGVTYGYTF.

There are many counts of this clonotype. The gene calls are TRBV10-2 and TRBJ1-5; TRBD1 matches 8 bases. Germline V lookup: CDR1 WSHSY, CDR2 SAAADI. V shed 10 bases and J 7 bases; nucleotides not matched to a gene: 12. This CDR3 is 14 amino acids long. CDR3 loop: CATSGGQARQPQHF. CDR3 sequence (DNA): TGCGCCACCTCGGGGGGACAGGCTAGACAGCCCCAGCATTTT.

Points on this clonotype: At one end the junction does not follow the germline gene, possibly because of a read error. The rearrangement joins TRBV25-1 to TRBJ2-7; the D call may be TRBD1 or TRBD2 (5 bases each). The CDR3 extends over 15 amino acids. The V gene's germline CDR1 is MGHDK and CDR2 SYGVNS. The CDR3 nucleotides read TGCGCCAGCAGCCAAGTCCTCGGGGCCTACTACGAGCAGTACTTC. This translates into CASSQVLGAYYEQYF.

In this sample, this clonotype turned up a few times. CDR3 loop: CSASGTSGGGTIETQYF. DNA of the CDR3: TGCAGTGCGTCCGGGACTAGCGGGGGGGGAACGATAGAGACCCAGTACTTC. V usage is TRBV20-1 and J usage is TRBJ2-5, with 16 bases fitting TRBD2. The CDR3 is 17 residues long. After removal of 6 bases from V and 4 bases from J, the junction contained 11 bases not matched to a gene. Germline V gene data show CDR1 as DFQATT and CDR2 as SNEGSKA (reference sequence).

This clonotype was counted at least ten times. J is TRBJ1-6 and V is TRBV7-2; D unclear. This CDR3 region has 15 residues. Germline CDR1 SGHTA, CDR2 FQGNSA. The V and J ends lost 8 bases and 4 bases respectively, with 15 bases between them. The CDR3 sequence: CASEYPGPYNSPLHF. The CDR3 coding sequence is TGTGCCAGCGAATATCCCGGGCCGTATAATTCACCCCTCCACTTT.

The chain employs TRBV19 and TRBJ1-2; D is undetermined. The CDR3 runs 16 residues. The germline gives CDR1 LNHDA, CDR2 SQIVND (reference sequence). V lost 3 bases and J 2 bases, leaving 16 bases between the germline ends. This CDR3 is CASSMARTSLNYGYTF. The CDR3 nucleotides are TGTGCCAGTAGTATGGCCAGGACCTCCCTCAACTATGGCTACACCTTC. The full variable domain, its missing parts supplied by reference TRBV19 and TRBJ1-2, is DGGITQSPKYLFRKEGQNVTLSCEQNLNHDAMYWYRQDPGQGLRLIYYSQIVNDFQKGDIAEGYSVSREKKESFPLTVTSAQKNPTAFYLCASSMARTSLNYGYTFGSGTRLTVV.

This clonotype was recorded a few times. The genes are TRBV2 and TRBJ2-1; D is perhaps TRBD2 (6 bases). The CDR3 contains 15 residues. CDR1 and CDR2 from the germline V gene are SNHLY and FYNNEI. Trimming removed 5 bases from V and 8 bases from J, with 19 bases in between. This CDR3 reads CASSYTGRDRDEQFF. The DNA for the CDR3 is TGTGCCAGCAGTTATACGGGGCGGGATCGGGATGAGCAGTTCTTC.

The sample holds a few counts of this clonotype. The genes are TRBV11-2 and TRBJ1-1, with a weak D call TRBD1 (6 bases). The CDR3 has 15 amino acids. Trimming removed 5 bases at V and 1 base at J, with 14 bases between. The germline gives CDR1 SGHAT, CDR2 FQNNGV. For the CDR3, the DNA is TGTGCCAGCAGCCATTACAAGGGGGGGAACACTGAAGCTTTCTTT. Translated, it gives CASSHYKGGNTEAFF.

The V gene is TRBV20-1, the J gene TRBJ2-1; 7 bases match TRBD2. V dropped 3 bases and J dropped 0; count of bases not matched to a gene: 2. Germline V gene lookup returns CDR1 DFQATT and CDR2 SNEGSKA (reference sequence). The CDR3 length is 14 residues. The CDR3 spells CSARGGSSYNEQFF. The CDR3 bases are TGCAGTGCTAGGGGCGGGAGCTCCTACAATGAGCAGTTCTTC.

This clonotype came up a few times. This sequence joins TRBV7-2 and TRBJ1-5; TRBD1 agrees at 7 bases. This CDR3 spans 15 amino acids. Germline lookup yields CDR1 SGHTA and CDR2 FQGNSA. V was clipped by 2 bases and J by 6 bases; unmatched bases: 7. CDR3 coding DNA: TGTGCCAGCAGCTTACTGGGACAGCTTTCTCAGCCCCAGCATTTT. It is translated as CASSLLGQLSQPQHF.

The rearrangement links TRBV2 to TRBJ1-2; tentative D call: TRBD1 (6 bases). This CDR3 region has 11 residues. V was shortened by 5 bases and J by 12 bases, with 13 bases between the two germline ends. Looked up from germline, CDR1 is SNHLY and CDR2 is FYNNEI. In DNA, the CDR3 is TGTGCCAGCAGTTACAGGGCTGGAAACACCTTC. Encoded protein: CASSYRAGNTF.

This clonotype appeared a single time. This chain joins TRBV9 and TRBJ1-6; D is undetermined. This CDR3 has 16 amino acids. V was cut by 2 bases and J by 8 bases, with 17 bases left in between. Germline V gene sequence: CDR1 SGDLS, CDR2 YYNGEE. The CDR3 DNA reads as TGTGCCAGCAGCGTTGAAGGATCCGGGTTGGATTCACCCCTCCACTTT. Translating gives CASSVEGSGLDSPLHF.

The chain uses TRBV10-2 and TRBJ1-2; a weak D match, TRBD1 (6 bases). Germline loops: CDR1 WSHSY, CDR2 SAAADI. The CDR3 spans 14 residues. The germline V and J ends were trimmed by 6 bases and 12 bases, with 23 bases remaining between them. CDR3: CASRTAGTRSGNTF. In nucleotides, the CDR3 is TGCGCCAGCAGAACAGCCGGGACACGGTCTGGAAACACCTTC.

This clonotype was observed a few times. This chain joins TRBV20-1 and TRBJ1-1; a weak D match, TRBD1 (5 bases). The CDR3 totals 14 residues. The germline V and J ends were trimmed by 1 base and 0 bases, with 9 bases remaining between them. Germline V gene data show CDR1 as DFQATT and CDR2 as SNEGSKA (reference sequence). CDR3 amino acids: CSARGAGLNTEAFF. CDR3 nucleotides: TGCAGTGCTAGAGGGGCAGGGTTGAACACTGAAGCTTTCTTT.

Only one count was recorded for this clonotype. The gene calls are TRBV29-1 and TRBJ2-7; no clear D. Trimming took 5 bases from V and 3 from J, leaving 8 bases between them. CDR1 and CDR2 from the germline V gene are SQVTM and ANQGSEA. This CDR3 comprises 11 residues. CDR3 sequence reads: CSVLEDYEQYF. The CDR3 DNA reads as TGCAGCGTTTTAGAGGACTACGAGCAGTACTTC.

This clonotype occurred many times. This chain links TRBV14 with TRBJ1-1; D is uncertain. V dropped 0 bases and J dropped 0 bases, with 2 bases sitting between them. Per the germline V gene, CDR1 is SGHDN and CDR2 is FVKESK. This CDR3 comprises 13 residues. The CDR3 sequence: CASSQELNTEAFF. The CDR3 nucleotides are TGTGCCAGCAGCCAAGAACTGAACACTGAAGCTTTCTTT.

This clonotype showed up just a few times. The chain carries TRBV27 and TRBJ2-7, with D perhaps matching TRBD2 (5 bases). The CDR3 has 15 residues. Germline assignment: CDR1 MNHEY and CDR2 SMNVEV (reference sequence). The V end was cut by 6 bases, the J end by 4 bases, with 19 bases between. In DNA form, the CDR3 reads TGTGCCAGCAGCTCACGATCGGGGAGTGTTTACGAGCAGTACTTC. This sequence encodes CASSSRSGSVYEQYF.

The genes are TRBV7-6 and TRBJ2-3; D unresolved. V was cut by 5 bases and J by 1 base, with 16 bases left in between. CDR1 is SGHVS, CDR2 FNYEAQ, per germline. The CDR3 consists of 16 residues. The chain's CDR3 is CASSLGPAAGTDTQYF. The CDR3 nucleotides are TGTGCCAGCAGCCTCGGGCCCGCGGCTGGCACAGATACGCAGTATTTT.

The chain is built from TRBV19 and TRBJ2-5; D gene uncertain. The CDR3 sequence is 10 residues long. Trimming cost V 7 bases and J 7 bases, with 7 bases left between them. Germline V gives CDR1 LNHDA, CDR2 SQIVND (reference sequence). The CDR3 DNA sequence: TGTGCCAGTATGGATGGGACCCAGTACTTC. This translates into CASMDGTQYF.

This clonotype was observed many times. CDR3 sequence (DNA): TGTGCCAGCAGCGTAGGGACTAGCGGGAGAACCCACGAGCAGTACTTC. It codes for CASSVGTSGRTHEQYF. The rearrangement uses TRBV9 and TRBJ2-7; TRBD2 matches at 13 bases. The germline gives CDR1 SGDLS, CDR2 YYNGEE. With V trimmed by 0 bases and J by 5 bases, 5 bases remained unmatched. This CDR3 has 16 residues.

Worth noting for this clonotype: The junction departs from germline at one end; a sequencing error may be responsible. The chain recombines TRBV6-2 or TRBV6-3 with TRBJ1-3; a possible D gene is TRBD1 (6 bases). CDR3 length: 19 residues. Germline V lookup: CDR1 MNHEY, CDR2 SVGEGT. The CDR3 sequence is CAGSYSPWTATMTGNTIYF. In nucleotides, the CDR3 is TGTGCCGGCAGTTACTCGCCTTGGACAGCCACCATGACTGGAAACACCATATATTTT.

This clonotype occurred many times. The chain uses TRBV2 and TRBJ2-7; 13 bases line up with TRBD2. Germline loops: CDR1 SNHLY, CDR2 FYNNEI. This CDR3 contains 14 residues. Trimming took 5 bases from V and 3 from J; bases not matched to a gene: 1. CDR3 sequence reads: CASSRTSGSYEQYF. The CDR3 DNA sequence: TGTGCCAGCAGTAGGACTAGCGGGAGCTACGAGCAGTACTTC.

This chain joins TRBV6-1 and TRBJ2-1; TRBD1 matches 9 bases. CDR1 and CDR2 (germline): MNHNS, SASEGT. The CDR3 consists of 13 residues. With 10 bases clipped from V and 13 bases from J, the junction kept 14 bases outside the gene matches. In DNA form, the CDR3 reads TGTGCCACCGCCTATCCCGGGACAGGGTACCAGTTCTTC. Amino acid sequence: CATAYPGTGYQFF.

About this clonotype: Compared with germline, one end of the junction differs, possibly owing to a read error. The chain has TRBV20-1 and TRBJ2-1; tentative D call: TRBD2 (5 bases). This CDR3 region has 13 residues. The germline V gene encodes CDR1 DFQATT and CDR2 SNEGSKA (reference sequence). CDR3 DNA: TGCAGTGCCTCAGCGGATTCCTATAATGAGCAGTTCTTC. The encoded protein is CSASADSYNEQFF.

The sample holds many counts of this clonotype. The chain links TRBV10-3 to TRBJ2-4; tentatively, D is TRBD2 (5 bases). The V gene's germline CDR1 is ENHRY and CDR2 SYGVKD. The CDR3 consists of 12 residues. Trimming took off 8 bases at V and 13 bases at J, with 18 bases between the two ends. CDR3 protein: CAIQKEGRPQYF. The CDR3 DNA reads TGTGCCATCCAAAAAGAGGGCAGGCCACAGTACTTC.